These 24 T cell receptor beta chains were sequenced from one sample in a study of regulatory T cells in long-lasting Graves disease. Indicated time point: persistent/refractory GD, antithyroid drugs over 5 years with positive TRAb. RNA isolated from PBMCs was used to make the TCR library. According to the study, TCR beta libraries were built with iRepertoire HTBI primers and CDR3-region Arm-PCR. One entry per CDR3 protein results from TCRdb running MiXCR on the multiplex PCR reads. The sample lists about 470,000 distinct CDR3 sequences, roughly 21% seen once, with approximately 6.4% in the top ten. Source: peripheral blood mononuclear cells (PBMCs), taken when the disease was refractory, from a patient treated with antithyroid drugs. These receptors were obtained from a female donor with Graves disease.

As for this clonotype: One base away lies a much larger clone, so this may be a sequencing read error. CDR3 region: CASSGTTYEQYF. The CDR3 DNA sequence: TGTGCCAGCAGCGGGACAACCTACGAGCAGTACTTC. The chain carries TRBV5-5 and TRBJ2-7; possible D gene TRBD1, 6 bases. CDR1 is SGHKS and CDR2 is YYEKEE in the germline V gene (reference sequence). V was pared by 4 bases and J by 2 bases, with 7 bases between. This CDR3 is 12 amino acids long.

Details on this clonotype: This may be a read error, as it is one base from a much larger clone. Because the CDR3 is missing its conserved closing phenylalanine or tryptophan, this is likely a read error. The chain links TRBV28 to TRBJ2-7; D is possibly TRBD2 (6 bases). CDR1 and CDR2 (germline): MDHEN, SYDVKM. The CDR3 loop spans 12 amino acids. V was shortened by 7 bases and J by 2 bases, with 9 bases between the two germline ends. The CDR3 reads CASNGGAYEQYL. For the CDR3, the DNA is TGTGCCAGCAACGGGGGAGCCTACGAGCAGTACCTC.

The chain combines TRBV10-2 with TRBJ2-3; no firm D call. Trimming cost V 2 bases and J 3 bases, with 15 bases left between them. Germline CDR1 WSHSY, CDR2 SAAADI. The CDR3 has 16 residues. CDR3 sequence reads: CASSEVGWSETDTQYF. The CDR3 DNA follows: TGCGCCAGCAGTGAGGTCGGGTGGAGTGAGACAGATACGCAGTATTTT.

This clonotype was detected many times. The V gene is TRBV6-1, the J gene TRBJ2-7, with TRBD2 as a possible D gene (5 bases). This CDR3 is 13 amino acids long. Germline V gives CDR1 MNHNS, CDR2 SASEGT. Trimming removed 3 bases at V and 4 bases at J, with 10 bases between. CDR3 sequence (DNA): TGTGCCAGCAGTGAGGGCAGGACTTACGAGCAGTACTTC. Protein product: CASSEGRTYEQYF.

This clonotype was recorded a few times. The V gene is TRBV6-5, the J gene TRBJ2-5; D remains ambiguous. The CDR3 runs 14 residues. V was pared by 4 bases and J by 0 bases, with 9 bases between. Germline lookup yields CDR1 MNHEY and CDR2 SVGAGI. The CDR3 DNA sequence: TGTGCCAGCAGTTCTAGGACGAACCAAGAGACCCAGTACTTC. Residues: CASSSRTNQETQYF.

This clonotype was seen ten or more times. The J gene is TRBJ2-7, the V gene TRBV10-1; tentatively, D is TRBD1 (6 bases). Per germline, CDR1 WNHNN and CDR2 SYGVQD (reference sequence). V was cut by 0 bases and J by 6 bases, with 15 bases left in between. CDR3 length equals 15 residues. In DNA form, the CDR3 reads TGCGCCAGCAGTGAGTCCTTTTCCACAGGGCCCGAGCAGTACTTC. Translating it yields CASSESFSTGPEQYF.

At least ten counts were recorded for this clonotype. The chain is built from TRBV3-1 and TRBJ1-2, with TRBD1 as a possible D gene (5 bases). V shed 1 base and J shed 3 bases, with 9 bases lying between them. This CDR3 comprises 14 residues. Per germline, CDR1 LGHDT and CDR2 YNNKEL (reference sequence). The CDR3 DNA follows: TGTGCCAGCAGCCAAGCCGGACATGACTATGGCTACACCTTC. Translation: CASSQAGHDYGYTF.

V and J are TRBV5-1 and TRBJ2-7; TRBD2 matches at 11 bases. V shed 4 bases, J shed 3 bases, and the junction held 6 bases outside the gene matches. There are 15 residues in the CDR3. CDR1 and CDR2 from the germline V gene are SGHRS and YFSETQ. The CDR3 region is CASSQAGTSGYEQYF. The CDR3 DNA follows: TGCGCCAGCAGCCAAGCCGGGACTAGCGGCTACGAGCAGTACTTC.

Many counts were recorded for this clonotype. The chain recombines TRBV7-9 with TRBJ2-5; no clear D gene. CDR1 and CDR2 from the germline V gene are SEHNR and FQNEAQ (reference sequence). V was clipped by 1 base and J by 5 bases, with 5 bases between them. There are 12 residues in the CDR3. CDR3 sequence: CASSLGLETQYF. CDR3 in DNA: TGTGCCAGCAGCTTAGGTCTCGAGACCCAGTACTTC.

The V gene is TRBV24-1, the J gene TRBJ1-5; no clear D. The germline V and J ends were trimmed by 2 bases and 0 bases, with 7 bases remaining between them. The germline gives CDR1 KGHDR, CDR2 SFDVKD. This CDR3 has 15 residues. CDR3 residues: CATSDSDGSNQPQHF. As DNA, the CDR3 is TGTGCCACCAGTGATTCCGACGGTAGCAATCAGCCCCAGCATTTT.

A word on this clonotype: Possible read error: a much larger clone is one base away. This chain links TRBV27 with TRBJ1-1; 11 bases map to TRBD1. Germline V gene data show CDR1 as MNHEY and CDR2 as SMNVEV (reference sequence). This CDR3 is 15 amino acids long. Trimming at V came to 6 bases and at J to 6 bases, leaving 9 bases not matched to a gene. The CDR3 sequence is CASRKGDRGISEAFF. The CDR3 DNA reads TGTGCCAGCAGAAAAGGGGACAGGGGGATTTCTGAAGCTTTCTTT.

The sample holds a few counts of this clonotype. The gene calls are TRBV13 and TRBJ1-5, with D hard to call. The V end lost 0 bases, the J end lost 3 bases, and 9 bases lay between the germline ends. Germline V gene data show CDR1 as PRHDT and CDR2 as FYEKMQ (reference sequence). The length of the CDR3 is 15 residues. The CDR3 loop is CASSLGLATNQPQHF. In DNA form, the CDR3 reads TGTGCCAGCAGCTTAGGCCTGGCGACCAATCAGCCCCAGCATTTT.

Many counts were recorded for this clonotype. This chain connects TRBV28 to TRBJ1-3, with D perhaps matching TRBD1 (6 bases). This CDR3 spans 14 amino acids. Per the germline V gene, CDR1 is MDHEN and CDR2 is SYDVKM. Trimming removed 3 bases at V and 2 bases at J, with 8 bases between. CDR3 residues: CASSFQGTGNTIYF. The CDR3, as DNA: TGTGCCAGCAGTTTTCAGGGGACTGGAAACACCATATATTTT.

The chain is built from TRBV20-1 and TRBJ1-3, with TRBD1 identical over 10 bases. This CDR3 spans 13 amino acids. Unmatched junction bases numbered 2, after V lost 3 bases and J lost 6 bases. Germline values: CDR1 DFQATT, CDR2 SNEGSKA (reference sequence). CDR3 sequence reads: CSASGTGANTIYF. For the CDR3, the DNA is TGCAGTGCTAGTGGGACAGGGGCAAACACCATATATTTT.

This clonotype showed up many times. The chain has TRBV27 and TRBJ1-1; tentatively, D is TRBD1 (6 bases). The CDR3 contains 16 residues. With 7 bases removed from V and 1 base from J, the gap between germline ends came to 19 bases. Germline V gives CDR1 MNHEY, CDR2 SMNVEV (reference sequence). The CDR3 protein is CASKGSIGQRNTEAFF. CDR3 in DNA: TGTGCCAGCAAGGGGAGCATTGGACAGAGGAACACTGAAGCTTTCTTT.

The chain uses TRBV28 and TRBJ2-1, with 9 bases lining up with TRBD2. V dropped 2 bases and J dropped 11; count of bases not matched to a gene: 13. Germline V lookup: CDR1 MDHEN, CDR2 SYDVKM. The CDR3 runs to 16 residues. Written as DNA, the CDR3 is TGTGCCAGCAGTTTAACTAGCGGGTACAGGTGGGATCAGCAGTTCTTC. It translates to CASSLTSGYRWDQQFF.

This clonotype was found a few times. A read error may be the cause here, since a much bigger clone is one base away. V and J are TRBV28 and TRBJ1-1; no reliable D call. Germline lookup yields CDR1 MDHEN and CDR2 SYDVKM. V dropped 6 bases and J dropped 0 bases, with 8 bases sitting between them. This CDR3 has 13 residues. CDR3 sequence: CASRVHLNTEAFF. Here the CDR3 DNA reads TGTGCCAGCAGAGTACACTTGAACACTGAAGCTTTCTTT. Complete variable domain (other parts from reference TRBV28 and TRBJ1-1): DVKVTQSSRYLVKRTGEKVFLECVQDMDHENMFWYRQDPGLGLRLIYFSYDVKMKEKGDIPEGYSVSREKKERFSLILESASTNQTSMYLCASRVHLNTEAFFGQGTRLTVV.

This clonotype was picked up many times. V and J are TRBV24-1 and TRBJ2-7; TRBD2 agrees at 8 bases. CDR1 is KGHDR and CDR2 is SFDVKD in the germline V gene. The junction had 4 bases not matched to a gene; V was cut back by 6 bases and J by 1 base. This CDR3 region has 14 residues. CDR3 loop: CATSLSGGSYEQYF. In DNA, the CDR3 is TGTGCCACCAGTCTCAGCGGGGGATCCTACGAGCAGTACTTC.

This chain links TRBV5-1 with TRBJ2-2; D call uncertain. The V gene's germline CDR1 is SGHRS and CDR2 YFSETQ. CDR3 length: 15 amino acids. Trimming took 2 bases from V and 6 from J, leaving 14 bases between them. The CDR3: CASSFLRENAGELFF. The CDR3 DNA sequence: TGCGCCAGCAGCTTTTTAAGGGAAAATGCCGGGGAGCTGTTTTTT.

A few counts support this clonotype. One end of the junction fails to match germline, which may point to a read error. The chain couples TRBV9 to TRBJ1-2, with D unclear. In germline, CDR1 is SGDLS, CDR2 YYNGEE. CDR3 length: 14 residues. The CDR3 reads CASSGEALGYDYTF. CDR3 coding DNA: TGTGCCAGCAGCGGGGAGGCCCTGGGATATGACTACACCTTC.

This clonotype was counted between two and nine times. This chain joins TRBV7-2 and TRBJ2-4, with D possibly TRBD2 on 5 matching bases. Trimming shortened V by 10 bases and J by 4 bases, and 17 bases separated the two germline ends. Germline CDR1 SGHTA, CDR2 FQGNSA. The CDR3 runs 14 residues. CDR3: CATSVGPGKNIQYF. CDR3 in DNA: TGTGCCACCTCGGTGGGTCCGGGAAAAAACATTCAGTACTTC.

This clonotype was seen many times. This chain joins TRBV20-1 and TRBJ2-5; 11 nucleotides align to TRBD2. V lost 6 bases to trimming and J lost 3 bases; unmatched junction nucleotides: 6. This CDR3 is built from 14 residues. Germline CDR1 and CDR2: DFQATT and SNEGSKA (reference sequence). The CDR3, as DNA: TGCAGTGCGTTAGCGGGGGGGCCGGAAGAGACCCAGTACTTC. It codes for CSALAGGPEETQYF.

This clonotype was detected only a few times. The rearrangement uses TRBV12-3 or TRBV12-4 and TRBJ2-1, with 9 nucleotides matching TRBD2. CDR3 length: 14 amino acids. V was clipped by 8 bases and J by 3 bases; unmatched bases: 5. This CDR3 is CASLGTSFYNEQFF. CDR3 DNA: TGTGCCAGCCTTGGGACTAGCTTCTACAATGAGCAGTTCTTC.

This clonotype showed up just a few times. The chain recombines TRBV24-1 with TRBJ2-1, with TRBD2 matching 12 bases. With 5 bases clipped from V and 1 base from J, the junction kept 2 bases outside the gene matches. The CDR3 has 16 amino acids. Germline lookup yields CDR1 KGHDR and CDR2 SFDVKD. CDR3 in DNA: TGTGCCACCAGTGGGACTAGCGGGACATCCTACAATGAGCAGTTCTTC. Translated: CATSGTSGTSYNEQFF.